The rows below give T cell receptor beta chains drawn from one sample of a study of CD8 T cells in Susac syndrome. TCRdb passed the immunoSEQ multiplex PCR reads through MiXCR, listing each CDR3 protein once. The table has approximately 260,000 distinct CDR3 sequences, 90% to 96% seen once. The source material was CD4+ T cells from PBMCs. These receptors all come from a human donor with Susac syndrome. Each CDR3 is given with its conserved first and last residue. The D gene is left open where the match is weak. Where a row states a size, it is once, few, many or the class of an expanded clone; other rows omit it.

v_gene	abundance	j_gene	len	d_gene	CDR3aa	CDR3nt
TRBV7-2	NA	TRBJ2-7	13	NA	CASSPAATYEQYF	TGTGCCAGCAGCCCCGCAGCCACCTACGAGCAGTACTTC
TRBV28	NA	TRBJ2-7	13	NA	CASRTDSNYEQYF	TGTGCCAGCAGGACGGACAGCAACTACGAGCAGTACTTC
TRBV29-1	NA	TRBJ2-2	16	TRBD2	CSVTRGLAGATGELFF	TGCAGCGTAACACGAGGACTAGCGGGAGCCACCGGGGAGCTGTTTTTT
TRBV30	NA	TRBJ2-7	15	TRBD2	CAWRLGRASSYEQYF	TGTGCCTGGAGGCTCGGGAGGGCCTCTAGTTACGAGCAGTACTTC
TRBV20-1	NA	TRBJ2-4	15	TRBD2	CSAALLAFAKNIQYF	TGCAGTGCTGCTCTACTAGCGTTCGCCAAAAACATTCAGTACTTC
TRBV30	NA	TRBJ2-5	12	NA	CAWTGYQETQYF	TGTGCCTGGACAGGGTACCAAGAGACCCAGTACTTC
TRBV7-9	NA	TRBJ1-1	12	NA	CASSPLNTEAFF	TGTGCCAGCAGCCCCCTCAACACTGAAGCTTTCTTT
TRBV28	NA	TRBJ2-4	13	TRBD1	CASRGQPKNIQYF	TGTGCCAGCCGGGGACAGCCTAAAAACATTCAGTACTTC
TRBV7-9	NA	TRBJ2-2	14	NA	CASSWTGTTGELFF	TGTGCCAGCAGTTGGACTGGGACGACCGGGGAGCTGTTTTTT
TRBV29-1	NA	TRBJ2-5	11	NA	CSVDRVETQYF	TGCAGCGTTGACAGGGTGGAGACCCAGTACTTC
TRBV12-3/TRBV12-4	once	TRBJ2-7	15	NA	CASSFSVSGTYEQYF	TGTGCCAGCAGTTTTAGTGTCTCGGGGACCTACGAGCAGTACTTC
TRBV11-2	NA	TRBJ2-1	16	NA	CASSLGFSSSYNEQFF	TGTGCCAGCAGCCTAGGGTTTTCTAGCTCCTACAATGAGCAGTTCTTC
TRBV7-9	NA	TRBJ1-5	14	TRBD1	CASSPGDRNQPQHF	TGTGCCAGCAGCCCCGGGGACAGAAATCAGCCCCAGCATTTT
TRBV20-1	NA	TRBJ1-2	13	NA	CSARRAVSWGYTF	TGCAGTGCTAGACGGGCGGTATCCTGGGGCTACACCTTC
TRBV6-2/TRBV6-3	NA	TRBJ2-5	13	NA	CASGLSGGETQYF	TGTGCCAGCGGGCTTTCGGGTGGAGAGACCCAGTACTTC
TRBV28	NA	TRBJ2-3	13	NA	CATLWGREDTQYF	TGTGCCACCCTGTGGGGCAGAGAAGATACGCAGTATTTT
TRBV11-2	NA	TRBJ2-7	14	TRBD2	CASSIAGTAYEQYF	TGTGCCAGCAGCATAGCGGGAACGGCCTACGAGCAGTACTTC
TRBV5-4	NA	TRBJ1-2	13	NA	CASSPWEPYGYTF	TGTGCCAGCAGCCCCTGGGAACCCTATGGCTACACCTTC
TRBV27	NA	TRBJ1-2	13	NA	CASRDTGLSGYTF	TGTGCCAGCAGGGACACAGGGCTATCTGGCTACACCTTC
TRBV12-3/TRBV12-4	NA	TRBJ1-1	13	NA	CASSDREGTEAFF	TGTGCCAGCAGTGACCGGGAGGGGACTGAAGCTTTCTTT
TRBV5-1	NA	TRBJ2-5	15	NA	CASSLAPEPSGDQYF	TGCGCCAGCAGCTTGGCCCCAGAACCATCGGGTGACCAGTACTTC
TRBV5-1	NA	TRBJ2-1	14	NA	CASKDSFRNNEQFF	TGCGCCAGCAAAGACAGCTTCCGGAACAATGAGCAGTTCTTC
TRBV28	NA	TRBJ1-5	15	NA	CASSTLGQRNQPQHF	TGTGCCAGCAGTACCCTCGGACAGCGCAATCAGCCCCAGCATTTT
TRBV29-1	NA	TRBJ1-4	12	NA	CSVQIDSEKLFF	TGCAGCGTTCAAATTGACAGCGAAAAACTGTTTTTT
TRBV10-3	NA	TRBJ2-1	11	NA	CAISDLYEQFF	TGTGCCATCAGTGACCTCTATGAGCAGTTCTTC
TRBV6-2/TRBV6-3	NA	TRBJ2-7	16	TRBD2	CASSYASGRALYEQYF	TGTGCCAGCAGTTACGCTAGCGGGAGGGCCCTATACGAGCAGTACTTC
TRBV15	NA	TRBJ1-2	13	TRBD1	CATSSTGGGGYTF	TGTGCCACCAGCAGCACAGGGGGTGGTGGCTACACCTTC
TRBV11-3	NA	TRBJ2-1	16	NA	CASSTSRGVSYNEQFF	TGTGCCAGCAGCACATCTAGGGGCGTATCCTACAATGAGCAGTTCTTC
TRBV20-1	NA	TRBJ2-5	17	TRBD2	CSASLGLAGGPGKTQYF	TGCAGTGCTAGCCTAGGACTAGCGGGAGGGCCTGGGAAGACCCAGTACTTC
TRBV9	NA	TRBJ2-1	17	TRBD2	CASSEGWERGRAHEQFF	TGTGCCAGCAGCGAAGGATGGGAACGAGGGAGGGCACATGAGCAGTTCTTC
TRBV4-2	NA	TRBJ2-3	18	TRBD2	CASSQVTSGRPSTDTQYF	TGTGCCAGCAGCCAAGTGACTAGCGGGAGGCCAAGCACAGATACGCAGTATTTT
TRBV30	NA	TRBJ2-7	14	NA	CAWTRGSLTYEQYF	TGTGCCTGGACCAGGGGTAGTCTCACCTACGAGCAGTACTTC
TRBV20-1	NA	TRBJ2-1	14	NA	CSAPPGLRRDEQFF	TGCAGTGCTCCACCGGGACTCCGTAGGGATGAGCAGTTCTTC
TRBV29-1	NA	TRBJ2-1	15	TRBD2	CSVVGLARRYNEQFF	TGCAGCGTTGTGGGACTAGCGAGGCGCTACAATGAGCAGTTCTTC
TRBV4-1	once	TRBJ1-2	14	NA	CASSQDNQGVGYTF	TGCGCCAGCAGCCAAGATAACCAGGGTGTTGGCTACACCTTC
TRBV20-1	NA	TRBJ1-4	15	NA	CSARDFGLSGEKLFF	TGCAGTGCTAGAGATTTCGGGTTGTCAGGTGAAAAACTGTTTTTT
TRBV19	once	TRBJ1-5	12	NA	CASRSGKEPQHF	TGTGCCAGTAGGTCCGGGAAGGAGCCCCAGCATTTT
TRBV28	NA	TRBJ1-2	12	NA	CAVYNGGDGYTF	TGTGCTGTTTATAACGGAGGGGATGGCTACACCTTC
TRBV20-1	NA	TRBJ2-1	15	TRBD2	CSARNTLAGGNEQFF	TGCAGTGCTAGAAACACGCTAGCGGGAGGCAATGAGCAGTTCTTC
TRBV27	NA	TRBJ2-3	15	NA	CASSSAEPSTDTQYF	TGTGCCAGCAGTTCAGCGGAACCGAGCACAGATACGCAGTATTTT
TRBV4-2	NA	TRBJ2-5	16	NA	CASSQDSREQAETQYF	TGTGCCAGCAGCCAAGATTCGAGGGAGCAGGCGGAGACCCAGTACTTC
TRBV21-1	NA	TRBJ2-7	14	NA	CATRGRGRRYEQYF	TGTGCCACCAGGGGGAGGGGGCGAAGGTACGAGCAGTACTTC